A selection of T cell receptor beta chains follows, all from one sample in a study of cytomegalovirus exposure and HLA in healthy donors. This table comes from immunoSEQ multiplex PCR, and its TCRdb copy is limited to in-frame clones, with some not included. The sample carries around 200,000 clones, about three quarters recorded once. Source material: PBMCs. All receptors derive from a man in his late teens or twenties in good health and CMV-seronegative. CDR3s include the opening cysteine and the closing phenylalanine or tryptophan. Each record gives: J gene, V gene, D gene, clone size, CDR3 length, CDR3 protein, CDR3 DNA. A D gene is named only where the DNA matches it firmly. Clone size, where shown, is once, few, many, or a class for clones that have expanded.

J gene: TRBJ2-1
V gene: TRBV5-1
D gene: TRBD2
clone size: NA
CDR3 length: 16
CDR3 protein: CASSPVGLAGVNEQFF
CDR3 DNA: TGCGCCAGCAGCCCCGTAGGGCTAGCGGGAGTCAATGAGCAGTTCTTC

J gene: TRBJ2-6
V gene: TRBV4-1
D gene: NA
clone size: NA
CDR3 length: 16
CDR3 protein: CASSQDQGTGANVLTF
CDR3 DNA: TGCGCCAGCAGCCAAGATCAAGGGACAGGGGCCAACGTCCTGACTTTC

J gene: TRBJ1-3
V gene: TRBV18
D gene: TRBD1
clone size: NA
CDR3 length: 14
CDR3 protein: CASSPTGSGNTIYF
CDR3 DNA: TGTGCCAGCTCTCCGACAGGGTCTGGAAACACCATATATTTT

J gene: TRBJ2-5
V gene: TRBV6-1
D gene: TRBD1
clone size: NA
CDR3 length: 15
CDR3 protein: CASTSGQGAGETQYF
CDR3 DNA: TGTGCCAGCACCTCGGGACAGGGGGCGGGGGAGACCCAGTACTTC

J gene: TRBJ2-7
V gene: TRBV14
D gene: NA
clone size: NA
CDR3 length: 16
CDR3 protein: CASSQDLGGRASGQYF
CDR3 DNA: TGTGCCAGCAGCCAAGATCTAGGGGGGAGGGCCTCCGGGCAGTACTTC

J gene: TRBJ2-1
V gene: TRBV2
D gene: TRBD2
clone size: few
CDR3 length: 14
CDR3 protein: CASSELAGENEQFF
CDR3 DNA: TGTGCCAGCAGTGAATTAGCGGGAGAGAATGAGCAGTTCTTC

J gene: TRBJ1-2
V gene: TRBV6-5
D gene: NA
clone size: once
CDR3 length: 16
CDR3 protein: CASSSSTWDSQNGYTF
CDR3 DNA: NA

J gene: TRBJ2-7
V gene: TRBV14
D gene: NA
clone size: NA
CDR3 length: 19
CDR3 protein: CASSARIGHPSAFPYEQYF
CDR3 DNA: TGTGCCAGCAGCGCTCGAATCGGTCATCCTAGCGCCTTCCCCTACGAGCAGTACTTC

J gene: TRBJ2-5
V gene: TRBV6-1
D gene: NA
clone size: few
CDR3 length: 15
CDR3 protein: CASSAPLGGSGTQYF
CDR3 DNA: TGTGCCAGCAGTGCCCCCTTAGGGGGTTCGGGGACCCAGTACTTC

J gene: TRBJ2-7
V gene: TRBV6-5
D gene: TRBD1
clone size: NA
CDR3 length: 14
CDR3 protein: CASSRTGVRDEQYF
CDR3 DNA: TGTGCCAGCAGTCGGACAGGAGTAAGAGACGAGCAGTACTTC

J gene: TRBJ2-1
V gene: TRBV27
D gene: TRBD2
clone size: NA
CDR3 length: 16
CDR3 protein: CASSPGLAGTYNEQFF
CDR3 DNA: TGTGCCAGCAGTCCGGGACTAGCGGGAACCTACAATGAGCAGTTCTTC

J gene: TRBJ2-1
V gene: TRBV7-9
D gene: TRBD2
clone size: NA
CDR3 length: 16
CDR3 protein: CASSLGGLAAYNEQFF
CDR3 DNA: TGTGCCAGCAGCTTAGGGGGACTAGCCGCCTACAATGAGCAGTTCTTC

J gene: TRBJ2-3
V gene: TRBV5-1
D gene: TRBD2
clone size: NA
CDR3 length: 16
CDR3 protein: CASSLDAAGGTDTQYF
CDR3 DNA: TGCGCCAGCAGCTTGGACGCTGCGGGAGGCACAGATACGCAGTATTTT

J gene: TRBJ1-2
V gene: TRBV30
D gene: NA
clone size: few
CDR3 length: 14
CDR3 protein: CAWGLGGANYGYTF
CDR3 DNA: TGTGCCTGGGGCCTGGGGGGAGCTAACTATGGCTACACCTTC

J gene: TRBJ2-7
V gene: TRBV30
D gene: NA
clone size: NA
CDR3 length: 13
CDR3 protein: CAWSVVRGSEQYF
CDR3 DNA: TGTGCCTGGAGTGTGGTAAGAGGTTCCGAGCAGTACTTC

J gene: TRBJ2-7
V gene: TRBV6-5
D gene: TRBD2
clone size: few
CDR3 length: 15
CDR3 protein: CASSSRLARAYEQYF
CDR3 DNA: TGTGCCAGCAGTTCTCGACTAGCTAGGGCCTACGAGCAGTACTTC

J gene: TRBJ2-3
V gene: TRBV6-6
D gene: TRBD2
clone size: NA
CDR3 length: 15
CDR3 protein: CASRGVAGGTDTQYF
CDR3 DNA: TGTGCCAGCAGGGGGGTAGCGGGAGGAACAGATACGCAGTATTTT

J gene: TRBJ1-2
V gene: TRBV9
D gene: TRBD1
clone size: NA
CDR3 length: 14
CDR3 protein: CASSAGTGDYGYTF
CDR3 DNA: TGTGCCAGCAGCGCCGGGACAGGGGACTATGGCTACACCTTC

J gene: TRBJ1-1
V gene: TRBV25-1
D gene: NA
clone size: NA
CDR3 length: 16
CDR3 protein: CASSEWGVRGNTEAFF
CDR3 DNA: TGTGCCAGCAGTGAATGGGGAGTCAGGGGGAACACTGAAGCTTTCTTT

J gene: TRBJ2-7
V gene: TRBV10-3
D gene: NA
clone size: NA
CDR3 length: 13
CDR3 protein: CAISDQGGYEQYF
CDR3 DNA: TGTGCCATCAGTGATCAGGGAGGCTACGAGCAGTACTTC

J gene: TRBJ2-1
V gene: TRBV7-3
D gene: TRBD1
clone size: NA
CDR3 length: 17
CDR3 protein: CASSSVSGQSSYNEQFF
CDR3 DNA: TGTGCCAGCAGCTCGGTTTCGGGACAGAGTTCCTACAATGAGCAGTTCTTC

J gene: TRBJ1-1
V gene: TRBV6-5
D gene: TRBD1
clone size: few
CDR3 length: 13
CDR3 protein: CASSYPGGKEAFF
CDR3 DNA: TGTGCCAGCAGTTACCCAGGGGGAAAAGAAGCTTTCTTT

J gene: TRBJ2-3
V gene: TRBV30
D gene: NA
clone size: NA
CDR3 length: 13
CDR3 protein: CAWSYSGTDTQYF
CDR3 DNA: TGTGCCTGGAGTTATAGCGGCACAGATACGCAGTATTTT

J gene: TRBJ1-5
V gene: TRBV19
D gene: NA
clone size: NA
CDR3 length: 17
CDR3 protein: CASSMGEGGVGNQPQHF
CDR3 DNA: TGTGCCAGTAGTATGGGTGAGGGGGGGGTGGGCAATCAGCCCCAGCATTTT

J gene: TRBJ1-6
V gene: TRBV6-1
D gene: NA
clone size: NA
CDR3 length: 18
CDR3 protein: CASSEVQGPAVNNSPLHF
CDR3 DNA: TGTGCCAGCAGTGAAGTCCAGGGCCCCGCGGTCAATAATTCACCCCTCCACTTT

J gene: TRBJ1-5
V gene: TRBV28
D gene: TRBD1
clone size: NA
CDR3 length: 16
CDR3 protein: CASSLWGQGNYQPQHF
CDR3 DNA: TGTGCCAGCAGTTTGTGGGGACAGGGGAATTATCAGCCCCAGCATTTT

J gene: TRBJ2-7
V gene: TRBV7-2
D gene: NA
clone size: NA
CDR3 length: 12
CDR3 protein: CASSLVIGEQYF
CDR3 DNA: TGTGCCAGCAGCTTAGTTATCGGCGAGCAGTACTTC

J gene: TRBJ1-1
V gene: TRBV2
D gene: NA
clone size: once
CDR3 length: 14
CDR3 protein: CASSAPTVNTEAFF
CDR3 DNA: TGTGCCAGCAGTGCACCGACAGTGAACACTGAAGCTTTCTTT

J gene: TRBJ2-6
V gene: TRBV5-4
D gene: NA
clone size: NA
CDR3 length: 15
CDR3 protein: CASSLRSPGANVLTF
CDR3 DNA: TGTGCCAGCAGCTTGCGGTCTCCTGGGGCCAACGTCCTGACTTTC

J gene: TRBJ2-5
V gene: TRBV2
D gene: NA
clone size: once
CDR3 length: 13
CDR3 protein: CASSDLTQETQYF
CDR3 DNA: TGTGCCAGCAGTGATCTGACACAAGAGACCCAGTACTTC

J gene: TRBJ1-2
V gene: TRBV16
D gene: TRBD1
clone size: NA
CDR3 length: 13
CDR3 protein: CASSQTGEGGYTF
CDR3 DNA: TGTGCCAGCAGCCAAACAGGGGAAGGGGGCTACACCTTC